What follows are 24 T cell receptor beta chains derived from one specimen sequenced in a study of shared clonotypes between healthy human individuals. Only in-frame clones appear in the TCRdb table, and some are missing; sequencing was by immunoSEQ multiplex PCR. Of about 490,000 clones in the sample, 60% to 85% were seen once. The sequencing sample was made of PBMCs. Receptor source: a middle-aged woman in good health. Some clones in this sample may be carry-over from other donors' samples.

This clone was detected once. CDR3 sequence reads: CASSDPGEQYF. CDR3 DNA sequence: TGTGCCAGCAGCGACCCAGGCGAGCAGTACTTC. The rearrangement joins TRBV9 to TRBJ2-7, with D unresolved. CDR3 size: 11 residues. CDR1 and CDR2 from the germline V gene are SGDLS and YYNGEE. V was pared by 3 bases and J by 6 bases, with 7 bases between.

This clone occurred a few times. CDR3 in amino acids: CASSPVGPFGQFF. The CDR3 DNA follows: TGTGCCAGCTCACCGGTAGGGCCGTTCGGGCAGTTCTTC. This chain links TRBV18 with TRBJ2-1; D gene unclear. The length of the CDR3 is 13 residues. Trimming took off 3 bases at V and 12 bases at J, with 15 bases between the two ends. Germline assignment: CDR1 KGHSH and CDR2 LQKENI.

This clone was detected only once. This rearrangement joins TRBV19 to TRBJ2-4; D perhaps matches TRBD1 (5 bases). The CDR3 extends over 14 amino acids. V lost 5 bases and J lost 7, with 15 bases in between. In germline, CDR1 is LNHDA, CDR2 SQIVND (reference sequence). Here the CDR3 DNA reads TGTGCCAGTAGTCGGAGTCAGGGTGGGAACATTCAGTACTTC. This gives the protein CASSRSQGGNIQYF.

The chain recombines TRBV10-3 with TRBJ2-7; 12 nucleotides align to TRBD2. Germline CDR1 ENHRY, CDR2 SYGVKD. The CDR3 totals 15 residues. The V and J ends lost 6 bases and 4 bases, in that order; junction bases with no gene match: 7. CDR3 coding DNA: TGTGCCATCAGGGCCCCGACTAGCGGGAGTTACGAGCAGTACTTC. It yields the protein CAIRAPTSGSYEQYF.

Concerning this clone itself: This same CDR3 is encoded by further DNA sequences in the sample. The genes are TRBV7-2 and TRBJ2-7, with D possibly being TRBD1 or TRBD2 (5 bases each). Trimming stripped 3 bases from V and 0 bases from J, with 12 bases between. Germline V gene sequence: CDR1 SGHTA, CDR2 FQGNSA. CDR3 length: 15 amino acids. The CDR3, as DNA: TGTGCCAGCAGCTTTGGGGCCGGGGACTCCTACGAGCAGTACTTC. Residues: CASSFGAGDSYEQYF. Full variable domain (rest looked up from reference TRBV7-2 and TRBJ2-7): GAGVSQSPSNKVTEKGKDVELRCDPISGHTALYWYRQSLGQGLEFLIYFQGNSAPDKSGLPSDRFSAERTGGSVSTLTIQRTQQEDSAVYLCASSFGAGDSYEQYFGPGTRLTVT.

On this clone itself: The conserved phenylalanine or tryptophan normally closing the CDR3 is absent here, so this likely arose from a read error. No DNA is shown, since the ends of the CDR3 on it are uncertain; the CDR3 is the one TCRdb lists. CDR3 sequence: CSAREVGGFRL. The V call is TRBV20-1, the J call TRBJ2-7; TRBD2, the table's D call, lacks a check against the DNA. The germline V gene has CDR1 DFQATT and CDR2 SNEGSKA (reference sequence). Counting both end residues, the CDR3 totals 11 amino acids.

A note on this clone: Other nucleotide sequences in the sample specify the same CDR3. The chain carries TRBV7-2 and TRBJ2-3; D remains ambiguous. This CDR3 spans 14 amino acids. V was trimmed by 3 bases and J by 0 bases, leaving 7 bases between them. The germline V gene encodes CDR1 SGHTA and CDR2 FQGNSA. The CDR3 is CASSFGSSTDTQYF. The CDR3 DNA reads TGTGCCAGCAGCTTTGGGTCTAGCACAGATACGCAGTATTTT.

The rearrangement uses TRBV21-1 and TRBJ2-7; TRBD2, the table's D call, lacks a check against the DNA. TRBV21-1 represents a pseudogene. The CDR3 loop spans 20 amino acids. The DNA for the CDR3 is TGTGCCAGCTTCAACGCGGCAGGGAGCAATAGCGGATTGCCCTCCTACGAGCAGTACTTC. It translates to CASFNAAGSNSGLPSYEQYF.

The genes are TRBV19 and TRBJ1-1; D unresolved. This CDR3 region has 12 residues. Per the germline V gene, CDR1 is LNHDA and CDR2 is SQIVND (reference sequence). Trimming removed 4 bases at V and 1 base at J, with 4 bases between. The CDR3 region is CASSNGNTEAFF. The CDR3 nucleotides read TGTGCCAGTAGTAACGGGAACACTGAAGCTTTCTTT. Drawing the rest from reference TRBV19 and TRBJ1-1, the complete variable domain is DGGITQSPKYLFRKEGQNVTLSCEQNLNHDAMYWYRQDPGQGLRLIYYSQIVNDFQKGDIAEGYSVSREKKESFPLTVTSAQKNPTAFYLCASSNGNTEAFFGQGTRLTVV.

The chain employs TRBV7-3 and TRBJ2-2; TRBD2 matches at 8 bases. V gave up 5 bases and J gave up 4 bases; unmatched junction bases: 9. The CDR3 consists of 16 residues. CDR1 and CDR2 (germline): SGHTA, FQGTGA. The CDR3 sequence: CASSPPGGSSTGELFF. The CDR3 bases are TGTGCCAGCAGCCCTCCGGGGGGGTCGAGCACCGGGGAGCTGTTTTTT.

This chain uses TRBV28 with TRBJ1-2; D is uncertain. The CDR3 is 14 amino acids. The V gene lost 7 bases and the J gene lost 4 bases, with 16 bases spanning the gap. Per germline, CDR1 MDHEN and CDR2 SYDVKM. The CDR3 region has the DNA TGTGCCAGCACTCTGCCCGGGGAAACCTATGGCTACACCTTC. Translated: CASTLPGETYGYTF.

This clone is a singleton in its sample. This chain links TRBV29-1 with TRBJ2-1, with 8 bases matching TRBD2. The V segment lost 2 bases and the J segment 8 bases; nucleotides outside the gene matches: 14. CDR1 and CDR2 (germline): SQVTM, ANQGSEA. The CDR3 runs 16 residues. The CDR3 region has the DNA TGCAGCGTTGAAAGCGGGAGCAGAGTAACCGGCGATGAGCAGTTCTTC. This gives the protein CSVESGSRVTGDEQFF.

Here the CDR3 DNA reads TGTGCCAGCAGCGGAAACACCATATATTTT. Amino acids: CASSGNTIYF. The gene calls are TRBV28 and TRBJ1-3; no reliable D call. The CDR3 is made up of 10 amino acids. Trimming cost V 6 bases and J 4 bases, with 1 base left between them. Germline V gives CDR1 MDHEN, CDR2 SYDVKM.

J is TRBJ2-3 and V is TRBV9; D is perhaps TRBD2 (6 bases). Germline loops: CDR1 SGDLS, CDR2 YYNGEE. This CDR3 has 16 amino acids. Trimming removed 3 bases from V and 6 bases from J, with 20 bases in between. CDR3 coding DNA: TGTGCCAGCAGCGCCACCGTCGGAGGGGCCAGGGATACGCAGTATTTT. The encoded protein is CASSATVGGARDTQYF.

This chain links TRBV4-2 with TRBJ2-2; 7 bases are shared with TRBD1. This CDR3 spans 16 amino acids. The ends lost 1 base at V and 0 bases at J; junction bases unmatched: 2. From germline, CDR1 is LGHNA and CDR2 YNFKEQ. CDR3: CASSQVQGANTGELFF. In DNA, the CDR3 is TGTGCCAGCAGCCAAGTTCAGGGGGCGAACACCGGGGAGCTGTTTTTT.

The chain's CDR3 is CSASLGDTQYF. The CDR3 DNA is TGCAGTGCTAGTCTGGGAGATACGCAGTATTTT. The chain has TRBV20-1 and TRBJ2-3; the D is unclear. The CDR3 is made up of 11 amino acids. CDR1 is DFQATT and CDR2 is SNEGSKA in the germline V gene (reference sequence). With 3 bases removed from V and 5 bases from J, the gap between germline ends came to 6 bases.

This chain connects TRBV11-1 to TRBJ2-1, with 7 bases aligning to TRBD2. The junction had 8 bases not matched to a gene; V was cut back by 5 bases and J by 7 bases. CDR1 and CDR2 from the germline V gene are SGHAT and FQDESV (reference sequence). The CDR3 is made up of 14 amino acids. The CDR3 DNA reads as TGTGCCAGCAGCCGATCGCTCGGGGGGAATGAGCAGTTCTTC. Encoded protein: CASSRSLGGNEQFF.

For this clone: The sample holds other DNA sequences that translate to the same CDR3. The gene calls are TRBV28 and TRBJ2-1; the match to TRBD2 covers 10 bases. There are 15 residues in the CDR3. With V trimmed by 6 bases and J by 4 bases, 6 bases remained unmatched. Germline CDR1 and CDR2: MDHEN and SYDVKM. DNA of the CDR3: TGTGCCAGCAGCCCCCTAGCGGGAGCTTACAATGAGCAGTTCTTC. This encodes CASSPLAGAYNEQFF.

The V and J genes are TRBV27 and TRBJ2-1; D gene uncertain. The V gene lost 8 bases and the J gene lost 7 bases, with 6 bases spanning the gap. Germline V gene lookup returns CDR1 MNHEY and CDR2 SMNVEV (reference sequence). The CDR3 is 10 residues long. CDR3: CASPLNEQFF. CDR3 coding DNA: TGTGCCAGCCCTCTTAATGAGCAGTTCTTC.

This chain connects TRBV11-2 to TRBJ2-7, with 8 bases matching TRBD1. Germline V lookup: CDR1 SGHAT, CDR2 FQNNGV. This CDR3 contains 16 residues. V was clipped by 7 bases and J by 3 bases; unmatched bases: 14. The CDR3 bases are TGTGCCAGCACTCCACGCCCGGGACAGGTGAACTACGAGCAGTACTTC. Translation: CASTPRPGQVNYEQYF.

This sequence joins TRBV7-3 and TRBJ2-1, with D maybe TRBD1 (5 bases). The V gene's germline CDR1 is SGHTA and CDR2 FQGTGA. Trimming pared 4 bases from V and 0 bases from J, leaving 10 bases between. This CDR3 region has 15 residues. CDR3 sequence reads: CASSSDSLSYNEQFF. CDR3 nucleotide sequence: TGTGCCAGCAGCTCCGACAGCCTCTCCTACAATGAGCAGTTCTTC.

The J gene is TRBJ1-3, the V gene TRBV30; D is perhaps TRBD1 (5 bases). The V end was cut by 0 bases, the J end by 0 bases, with 12 bases between. The CDR3 runs to 16 residues. Germline V gene sequence: CDR1 GTSNPN, CDR2 SVGIG (reference sequence). The DNA for the CDR3 is TGTGCCTGGAGTGTCTTCTCCAGGGCCTCTGGAAACACCATATATTTT. Its translation is CAWSVFSRASGNTIYF.

The rearrangement uses TRBV28 and TRBJ1-1, with no clear D. This CDR3 is built from 11 residues. The V gene's germline CDR1 is MDHEN and CDR2 SYDVKM. V was cut by 8 bases and J by 1 base, with 5 bases left in between. For the CDR3, the DNA is TGTGCCAGCTCGGCGAACACTGAAGCTTTCTTT. It codes for CASSANTEAFF. The whole variable domain, remainder taken from reference TRBV28 and TRBJ1-1, is DVKVTQSSRYLVKRTGEKVFLECVQDMDHENMFWYRQDPGLGLRLIYFSYDVKMKEKGDIPEGYSVSREKKERFSLILESASTNQTSMYLCASSANTEAFFGQGTRLTVV.

The chain employs TRBV2 and TRBJ2-5; TRBD2 matches 9 bases. V lost 4 bases, J lost 5 bases, and 11 bases stayed unmatched. The V gene's germline CDR1 is SNHLY and CDR2 FYNNEI. The CDR3 covers 16 residues. Written as DNA, the CDR3 is TGTGCCAGCAGTGTAGGGCTAGCGGGAACAAGGGAGACCCAGTACTTC. It is translated as CASSVGLAGTRETQYF.